The 21 T cell receptor beta chains reported below all come from one sample, sequenced in a study of cytomegalovirus exposure and HLA in healthy donors. This PCR relied on a set of 60 Vbeta primers and 13 Jbeta primers. Some clones are missing from TCRdb's copy, which holds only in-frame ones; the method was immunoSEQ multiplex PCR. The data show 150,000 to 200,000 clones, approximately 82% seen once. The sequenced material came from PBMCs. The source of these receptors is a young woman in good health and CMV-seronegative.

The chain is built from TRBV20-1 and TRBJ2-1; 7 nucleotides align to TRBD1. The CDR3 extends over 11 amino acids. The germline V gene has CDR1 DFQATT and CDR2 SNEGSKA (reference sequence). V was pared by 4 bases and J by 9 bases, with 3 bases of the junction left unmatched. CDR3 in DNA: TGCAGTGCTAAAGGACAGGTTGAGCAGTTCTTC. Translated: CSAKGQVEQFF.

The CDR3 loop is CASSLAGLAGGSSYEQYF. The CDR3 coding sequence is TGTGCCAGCAGTTTAGCGGGACTAGCGGGGGGCTCCTCCTACGAGCAGTACTTC. The V gene is TRBV28, the J gene TRBJ2-5; 15 nucleotides agree with TRBD2. The J call is uncertain, as TRBJ2-7 better fits the DNA end. The germline CDR1 and CDR2 sequences are MDHEN and SYDVKM. This CDR3 is built from 18 residues.

V and J are TRBV27 and TRBJ1-4, with 10 bases identical to TRBD1. The CDR3 totals 17 residues. CDR1 and CDR2 (germline): MNHEY, SMNVEV (reference sequence). The ends lost 3 bases at V and 0 bases at J; junction bases unmatched: 4. The CDR3 spells CASSFSGQGTTNEKLFF. The CDR3 nucleotides read TGTGCCAGCAGTTTCTCGGGACAGGGGACAACTAATGAAAAACTGTTTTTT.

V gene TRBV6-1 combines with J gene TRBJ1-5; possible D gene TRBD1, 5 bases. The CDR3 totals 14 residues. Germline V gene data show CDR1 as MNHNS and CDR2 as SASEGT. V dropped 10 bases and J dropped 0 bases, with 13 bases sitting between them. DNA for the CDR3: TGTGCCATCCACAGGTTCTATAGCAATCAGCCCCAGCATTTT. This sequence encodes CAIHRFYSNQPQHF.

V is TRBV28 and J is TRBJ2-1, with 13 bases aligning to TRBD2. The J segment lost 4 bases and the V segment lost 5 bases, leaving 2 bases of the junction unmatched. CDR1 is MDHEN and CDR2 is SYDVKM in the germline V gene. The CDR3 spans 15 residues. DNA for the CDR3: TGTGCCAGCAGTACTAGCGGGGGGGGTTACAATGAGCAGTTCTTC. Encoded protein: CASSTSGGGYNEQFF.

The rearrangement links TRBV7-8 to TRBJ1-2, with 9 positions matching TRBD1. This CDR3 is 15 amino acids long. CDR1 SGHVS and CDR2 FQNEAQ come from the germline V gene. With 5 bases clipped from V and 2 bases from J, the junction kept 6 bases outside the gene matches. CDR3 bases: TGTGCCAGCAGCCGGGACAGGGTAGTCAACTATGGCTACACCTTC. Encoded protein: CASSRDRVVNYGYTF.

The rearrangement links TRBV18 to TRBJ1-5; 7 positions match TRBD1. Looked up from germline, CDR1 is KGHSH and CDR2 is LQKENI. The CDR3 is 13 amino acids. Trimming cost V 5 bases and J 7 bases; bases outside gene matches: 5. The CDR3 DNA reads as TGTGCCAGCTCAGCGGACAGGAGGCAGCCCCAGCATTTT. Translated: CASSADRRQPQHF.

This chain connects TRBV7-2 to TRBJ2-7; 7 bases line up with TRBD1. The trim removed 2 bases at V and 3 bases at J, leaving 4 bases unmatched. Germline loops: CDR1 SGHTA, CDR2 FQGNSA. The CDR3 runs to 14 residues. CDR3 protein: CASSLLQGVYEQYF. The CDR3, as DNA: TGTGCCAGCAGCTTACTCCAGGGGGTCTACGAGCAGTACTTC.

The sample holds a few counts of this clone. This rearrangement joins TRBV9 to TRBJ2-3; 7 nucleotides line up with TRBD1. The J segment lost 5 bases and the V segment lost 2 bases, leaving 5 bases of the junction unmatched. From germline, CDR1 is SGDLS and CDR2 YYNGEE. The CDR3 length is 14 residues. CDR3 sequence (DNA): TGTGCCAGCAGCGTCGACAGGGTAGGAGATACGCAGTATTTT. Translation gives CASSVDRVGDTQYF.

The V and J genes are TRBV28 and TRBJ1-6; no definite D call. The CDR3 consists of 18 residues. V was trimmed by 6 bases and J by 4 bases, leaving 22 bases between them. Per the germline V gene, CDR1 is MDHEN and CDR2 is SYDVKM. The CDR3 loop reads CASRTPLLRAPYNSPLHF. The CDR3, as DNA: TGTGCCAGCAGGACCCCTCTTTTGAGGGCCCCTTATAATTCACCCCTCCACTTT.

This sequence joins TRBV18 and TRBJ2-7; D may be TRBD1 (5 bases). The CDR3 loop spans 15 amino acids. Germline lookup yields CDR1 KGHSH and CDR2 LQKENI. Deletions cut 2 bases from V and 6 bases from J, with 17 bases between. The CDR3 DNA is TGTGCCAGCTCACCAGAATCCCAGTGGGGCGCCGAGCAGTACTTC. It encodes CASSPESQWGAEQYF.

This clone has only a few counts. The J gene is TRBJ2-3, the V gene TRBV27; 7 bases are a match to TRBD1. This CDR3 contains 15 residues. Germline CDR1 and CDR2: MNHEY and SMNVEV (reference sequence). J lost 4 bases, V lost 5 bases, and 9 bases had no gene match. This CDR3 reads CASSPGTAISDTQYF. The CDR3 nucleotides read TGTGCCAGCAGTCCCGGGACAGCCATCTCAGATACGCAGTATTTT.

The CDR3 DNA sequence: TGTGCCAGCAGGCGCCCAGGGGGCGCGGAGACCCAGTACTTC. Translating gives CASRRPGGAETQYF. The rearrangement links TRBV6-5 to TRBJ2-5; 8 nucleotides align to TRBD1. The germline gives CDR1 MNHEY, CDR2 SVGAGI. The CDR3 sequence is 14 residues long. The V and J ends lost 6 bases and 5 bases, in that order; junction bases with no gene match: 8.

V and J are TRBV6-1 and TRBJ1-5, with 7 bases identical to TRBD1. V lost 4 bases, J lost 6 bases, and 3 bases stayed unmatched. The CDR3 runs 13 residues. CDR1 is MNHNS and CDR2 is SASEGT in the germline V gene. The DNA for the CDR3 is TGTGCCAGCAGTGGACAGGGCCGTCAGCCCCAGCATTTT. This gives the protein CASSGQGRQPQHF.

CDR3 nucleotide sequence: TGTGCCAGCAGCTTGAGCGGGACGAACACCGGGGAGCTGTTTTTT. Amino acids: CASSLSGTNTGELFF. This sequence joins TRBV7-2 and TRBJ2-2, with 7 bases aligning to TRBD2. J lost 0 bases, V lost 3 bases, and 1 base had no gene match. Germline-derived CDR1 and CDR2 are SGHTA and FQGNSA. The CDR3 loop spans 15 amino acids.

A single count supports this clone. V is TRBV7-9 and J is TRBJ1-2, with D perhaps TRBD1 (5 bases). V was cut by 4 bases and J by 7 bases, with 16 bases left in between. The CDR3 contains 14 residues. The germline V gene encodes CDR1 SEHNR and CDR2 FQNEAQ (reference sequence). The CDR3 DNA sequence: TGTGCCAGCAGCTCCATCCAGGGCATCCGTGGCTACACCTTC. This sequence encodes CASSSIQGIRGYTF.

This clone was picked up a small number of times. The chain has TRBV21-1 and TRBJ1-3. TRBV21-1 is given as a pseudogene. The CDR3 covers 16 residues. Here the CDR3 reads CASSKSGFISGNTIYF. The CDR3 coding sequence is TGTGCCAGCAGCAAATCCGGGTTTATCTCTGGAAACACCATATATTTT.

This CDR3 is CASSLVQGASELFF. CDR3 coding DNA: TGCGCCAGCAGCTTGGTTCAGGGGGCGAGTGAGCTGTTTTTT. The chain employs TRBV5-1 and TRBJ2-2; 8 bases align to TRBD1. The CDR3 is 14 residues long. With 0 bases clipped from V and 11 bases from J, the junction kept 6 bases outside the gene matches. Germline V lookup: CDR1 SGHRS, CDR2 YFSETQ.

This clone is a singleton in its sample. This sequence joins TRBV5-1 and TRBJ2-3, with TRBD2 matching over 11 bases. CDR1 is SGHRS, CDR2 YFSETQ, per germline. The trim removed 6 bases at V and 4 bases at J, leaving 4 bases unmatched. The CDR3 extends over 14 amino acids. Written as DNA, the CDR3 is TGCGCCAGCATGCTAGCGGGGGGTCCAGATACGCAGTATTTT. It is translated as CASMLAGGPDTQYF.

The chain is built from TRBV6-4 and TRBJ2-5; the D is unclear. The assigned J gene may be wrong: the sequence end matches TRBJ2-7 better. This CDR3 has 13 amino acids. Germline CDR1 and CDR2: MRHNA and SNTAGT. CDR3 in amino acids: CATSKPRFYEQYF. DNA for the CDR3: TGTGCCACCTCAAAACCCAGGTTCTACGAGCAGTACTTC.

There are a few counts of this clone. At one end, the junction sequence differs from germline, possibly due to a read error. The rearrangement links TRBV7-9 to TRBJ2-7, with D perhaps TRBD2 (5 bases). The CDR3 runs 15 residues. Germline loops: CDR1 SEHNR, CDR2 FQNEAQ (reference sequence). CDR3 coding DNA: TGTTCCAGCAGCTCCTCTGGGGTTCCCCAGCGGGAGCAGTACTTC. Residues: CSSSSSGVPQREQYF.